This T cell receptor beta chain was sequenced during a study of identical twins. This clonotype was seen many times. The CDR3 consists of 14 residues. Looked up from germline, CDR1 is SGDLS and CDR2 is YYNGEE. Trimming pared 4 bases from V and 4 bases from J, leaving 15 bases between. After template switching added a universal primer site, the resulting cDNA carried unique molecular identifiers. MiXCR was run by TCRdb on the 5' RACE reads, yielding one entry per CDR3 protein. The sample shows approximately 260,000 distinct CDR3 sequences, around 8.3% of them seen only once. These same records also appear under a second study, on yellow fever vaccine responses in identical twins.

The sequence derives from a woman between 18 and 30 years old in good health. Material for sequencing was CD8+ T cells sorted from blood. The chain couples TRBV9 to TRBJ2-7, with TRBD1 as a possible D gene (6 bases). CDR3 coding DNA: TGTGCCAGCAGCACAGGGTCTGGTGGTTACGAGCAGTACTTC. It is translated as CASSTGSGGYEQYF.